These 15 T cell receptor beta chains came from one sample sequenced in a study of cytomegalovirus exposure and HLA in healthy donors (dated by TCRdb to about 2017). Libraries were made using the immunoSEQ multiplex PCR assay. A mixture of 60 forward primers for TCR Vbeta segments and 13 reverse primers for TCR Jbeta segments was used in the multiplex PCR. The table was pulled from immuneACCESS by TCRdb, which kept in-frame rearrangements only. Such tables lose some clones; where checked, under half of the loss comes from unresolved V genes, and the rest has no known cause. This sample has 270,000 or so clones in its table, and 70% to 90% of those were observed once. Approximately 4.3% of the sample belongs to the ten largest clones. Sample: PBMCs. The receptor source for this set is a man aged 40-50 years in good health and CMV-seropositive.

The chain is built from TRBV28 and TRBJ2-7; 11 nucleotides match TRBD2. CDR1 is MDHEN and CDR2 is SYDVKM in the germline V gene. V lost 5 bases and J lost 7; bases outside the gene matches: 16. The CDR3 loop spans 17 amino acids. The CDR3: CASSAPGLADGWGEQYF. Here the CDR3 DNA reads TGTGCCAGCAGTGCACCGGGACTAGCGGATGGATGGGGGGAGCAGTACTTC. The full variable domain, completed using reference TRBV28 and TRBJ2-7, is DVKVTQSSRYLVKRTGEKVFLECVQDMDHENMFWYRQDPGLGLRLIYFSYDVKMKEKGDIPEGYSVSREKKERFSLILESASTNQTSMYLCASSAPGLADGWGEQYFGPGTRLTVT.

CDR3 nucleotides: TGTGCCAGCTCTTCCAACAGGGGGGACACTGAAGCTTTCTTT. It specifies CASSSNRGDTEAFF. The chain is built from TRBV18 and TRBJ1-1; 8 positions match TRBD1. The trim removed 6 bases at V and 3 bases at J, leaving 6 bases unmatched. Germline V lookup: CDR1 KGHSH, CDR2 LQKENI. The CDR3 contains 14 residues. Using reference TRBV18 and TRBJ1-1 for the parts outside the CDR3, the full variable domain is NAGVMQNPRHLVRRRGQEARLRCSPMKGHSHVYWYRQLPEEGLKFMVYLQKENIIDESGMPKERFSAEFPKEGPSILRIQQVVRGDSAAYFCASSSNRGDTEAFFGQGTRLTVV.

On this clone: Sequence at one end of the junction differs from germline and may be a read error. The chain uses TRBV7-9 and TRBJ1-1; D is uncertain. Germline V lookup: CDR1 SEHNR, CDR2 FQNEAQ (reference sequence). CDR3 length: 12 residues. The CDR3 sequence is CSSSLQDGEAFF. The CDR3 DNA follows: TGTTCCAGCAGCTTGCAGGATGGGGAAGCTTTCTTT.

This clone appeared a single time. The chain links TRBV5-8 to TRBJ2-1; weak D call: TRBD2 (5 bases). The CDR3 covers 17 residues. Trimming took 4 bases from V and 4 from J, leaving 21 bases between them. Looked up from germline, CDR1 is SGHTS and CDR2 is YDEGEE. The CDR3 region is CASSPKTMALGYNEQFF. DNA of the CDR3: TGTGCCAGCAGCCCAAAGACTATGGCCTTGGGATACAATGAGCAGTTCTTC.

The rearrangement links TRBV6-1 to TRBJ2-3, with 13 bases fitting TRBD2. Germline V gene sequence: CDR1 MNHNS, CDR2 SASEGT. With V trimmed by 4 bases and J by 3 bases, 7 bases remained unmatched. This CDR3 has 17 residues. The CDR3 DNA reads as TGTGCCAGCAGTGGCACACGGACTAGCGGGAGTACAGATACGCAGTATTTT. Translated, it gives CASSGTRTSGSTDTQYF.

This chain connects TRBV2 to TRBJ2-1; TRBD2 is a possible D gene (6 bases). Trimming removed 1 base from V and 2 bases from J, with 6 bases in between. Germline CDR1 is SNHLY and CDR2 is FYNNEI. The CDR3 extends over 14 amino acids. The CDR3 nucleotides are TGTGCCAGCAGTGAAGGGAGGGCCTACAATGAGCAGTTCTTC. Protein: CASSEGRAYNEQFF.

The chain carries TRBV7-2 and TRBJ2-3, with TRBD2 identical over 14 bases. Trimming at V came to 3 bases and at J to 5 bases, leaving 10 bases not matched to a gene. Germline assignment: CDR1 SGHTA and CDR2 FQGNSA. The CDR3 sequence is 18 residues long. The CDR3 reads CASSLPEFGTSGGDTQYF. The CDR3 region has the DNA TGTGCCAGCAGCTTGCCGGAGTTTGGGACTAGCGGGGGAGATACGCAGTATTTT.

This clone was observed once. This chain joins TRBV19 and TRBJ2-3, with D maybe TRBD2 (5 bases). V was trimmed by 4 bases and J by 2 bases, leaving 19 bases between them. The germline gives CDR1 LNHDA, CDR2 SQIVND (reference sequence). CDR3 length: 17 amino acids. This CDR3 is CASSNGPRGSDTDTQYF. The CDR3 bases are TGTGCCAGTAGTAATGGGCCCCGGGGATCCGACACAGATACGCAGTATTTT.

The CDR3 coding sequence is TGTGCCAGCAGCTTAAAGACAGGTCCCGAGGAAAAACTGTTTTTT. Its protein is CASSLKTGPEEKLFF. The J gene is TRBJ1-4, the V gene TRBV7-9, with D maybe TRBD1 (6 bases). The V end was cut by 2 bases, the J end by 8 bases, with 15 bases between. CDR3 length equals 15 residues. Germline-derived CDR1 and CDR2 are SEHNR and FQNEAQ (reference sequence).

V and J are TRBV5-6 and TRBJ2-1, with no clear D. V was cut by 2 bases and J by 8 bases, with 11 bases left in between. The CDR3 has 13 residues. Germline V gene lookup returns CDR1 SGHDT and CDR2 YYEEEE. The CDR3: CASSLRTRDEQFF. CDR3 nucleotides: TGTGCCAGCAGCTTACGCACCCGCGATGAGCAGTTCTTC.

V gene TRBV9 combines with J gene TRBJ2-1; the match to TRBD2 covers 12 bases. CDR1 and CDR2 from the germline V gene are SGDLS and YYNGEE. The junction had 5 bases not matched to a gene; V was cut back by 0 bases and J by 7 bases. The CDR3 is 16 amino acids. The CDR3: CASSVALAGGINEQFF. As DNA, the CDR3 is TGTGCCAGCAGCGTAGCACTAGCGGGAGGAATAAATGAGCAGTTCTTC.

This clone has more than one count but fewer than ten. The chain has TRBV5-1 and TRBJ1-1; 9 bases align to TRBD1. V shed 2 bases, J shed 5 bases, and the junction held 4 bases outside the gene matches. Germline assignment: CDR1 SGHRS and CDR2 YFSETQ. The CDR3 length is 14 residues. The CDR3, as DNA: TGCGCCAGCAGCTTACAGGGGGCCGTGACTGAAGCTTTCTTT. This translates into CASSLQGAVTEAFF. The complete variable domain, with remaining parts taken from reference TRBV5-1 and TRBJ1-1, reads KAGVTQTPRYLIKTRGQQVTLSCSPISGHRSVSWYQQTPGQGLQFLFEYFSETQRNKGNFPGRFSGRQFSNSRSEMNVSTLELGDSALYLCASSLQGAVTEAFFGQGTRLTVV.

A word on this clone: Distinct nucleotide sequences in the sample also encode this CDR3. The V call is TRBV7-9, the J call TRBJ2-7; D possibly corresponds to TRBD1 (6 bases). The CDR3 length is 14 residues. Germline CDR1 SEHNR, CDR2 FQNEAQ (reference sequence). Trimming left V 5 bases short and J 0 bases short, with 11 bases between. The CDR3 coding sequence is TGTGCCAGCAGCACGACAGGTGTCTCCTACGAGCAGTACTTC. Translation: CASSTTGVSYEQYF.

The rearrangement joins TRBV5-3 to TRBJ2-1, with 8 bases fitting TRBD2. TRBV5-3 is designated an ORF whose function remains uncertain. This CDR3 spans 16 amino acids. J lost 2 bases, V lost 0 bases, and 4 bases had no gene match. The CDR3 DNA sequence: TGTGCCAGAAGCTTGGGTCTAGCGGGCACCTACAATGAGCAGTTCTTC. This encodes CARSLGLAGTYNEQFF.

The chain links TRBV7-6 to TRBJ1-1; unclear D gene. CDR3 length: 15 residues. CDR1 is SGHVS, CDR2 FNYEAQ, per germline. Trimming took 2 bases from V and 2 from J, leaving 12 bases between them. The CDR3 sequence is CASSLTPSSNTEAFF. CDR3 DNA sequence: TGTGCCAGCAGCTTAACCCCCTCAAGCAACACTGAAGCTTTCTTT.